The rows below give T cell receptor beta chains drawn from one sample of a study of shared clonotypes between healthy human individuals. Clones were sequenced by immunoSEQ multiplex PCR, and TCRdb holds only the in-frame ones, with some missing. The table has some 200,000 clones, about 68% seen once. What was sequenced was memory CD4+ T cells sorted from blood. These TCRs come from a man under 40 in good health. Both conserved end residues are part of each CDR3. The order of the fields is J gene, clone size, V gene, D gene, CDR3 protein, CDR3 DNA. A D gene is named only where the DNA matches it firmly. Expanded clones get a size class; other rows say once, few or many, or leave the size out.

j_gene: TRBJ1-5; abundance: -; v_gene: TRBV28; d_gene: -; CDR3aa: CASSLLGSQPQHF; CDR3nt: TGTGCCAGCAGTTTATTGGGGTCTCAGCCCCAGCATTTT
j_gene: TRBJ2-6; abundance: -; v_gene: TRBV15; d_gene: -; CDR3aa: CATSRETGANVLTF; CDR3nt: TGTGCCACCAGCAGAGAAACTGGGGCCAACGTCCTGACTTTC
j_gene: TRBJ2-7; abundance: -; v_gene: TRBV11-2; d_gene: TRBD1; CDR3aa: CASSLDRQGLYF; CDR3nt: TGTGCCAGCAGCTTAGATCGACAGGGTTTATACTTC
j_gene: TRBJ2-1; abundance: -; v_gene: TRBV28; d_gene: TRBD2; CDR3aa: CASRLLAGVYNEQFF; CDR3nt: TGTGCCAGCAGGCTCCTAGCGGGAGTCTACAATGAGCAGTTCTTC
j_gene: TRBJ2-7; abundance: -; v_gene: TRBV6-1; d_gene: -; CDR3aa: CASSTANSYEQYF; CDR3nt: TGTGCCAGCAGTACGGCGAATTCCTACGAGCAGTACTTC
j_gene: TRBJ1-1; abundance: -; v_gene: TRBV6-6; d_gene: -; CDR3aa: CASSYPGTQKNTEAFF; CDR3nt: TGTGCCAGCAGTTACCCCGGGACACAAAAAAACACTGAAGCTTTCTTT
j_gene: TRBJ2-7; abundance: once; v_gene: TRBV11-3; d_gene: TRBD1; CDR3aa: CASSLSGPGQRYEQYF; CDR3nt: TGTGCCAGCAGTCTTTCCGGCCCGGGACAGAGATACGAGCAGTACTTC
j_gene: TRBJ1-3; abundance: -; v_gene: TRBV27; d_gene: -; CDR3aa: CASKSKGSSGNTIYF; CDR3nt: TGTGCCAGCAAAAGCAAAGGGAGCTCCGGAAACACCATATATTTT
j_gene: TRBJ2-3; abundance: -; v_gene: TRBV9; d_gene: -; CDR3aa: CASSVVGSTDTQYF; CDR3nt: TGTGCCAGCAGCGTAGTGGGTAGCACAGATACGCAGTATTTT
j_gene: TRBJ1-5; abundance: -; v_gene: TRBV6-1; d_gene: TRBD1; CDR3aa: CASSGPGQGANQPQHF; CDR3nt: TGTGCCAGCAGTGGTCCGGGACAGGGGGCTAATCAGCCCCAGCATTTT
j_gene: TRBJ1-2; abundance: -; v_gene: TRBV15; d_gene: TRBD1; CDR3aa: CATSRGTGGRGYTF; CDR3nt: TGTGCCACCAGCAGGGGGACAGGGGGACGTGGCTACACCTTC
j_gene: TRBJ1-1; abundance: -; v_gene: TRBV11-2; d_gene: -; CDR3aa: CASSLDLGHSEAFF; CDR3nt: TGTGCCAGCAGCTTAGACCTAGGACATTCAGAAGCTTTCTTT
j_gene: TRBJ1-1; abundance: -; v_gene: TRBV7-9; d_gene: TRBD1; CDR3aa: CASTRGQMNTEAFF; CDR3nt: TGTGCCAGCACCAGGGGGCAGATGAACACTGAAGCTTTCTTT
j_gene: TRBJ2-7; abundance: -; v_gene: TRBV29-1; d_gene: TRBD2; CDR3aa: CSVRTSGSYEQYF; CDR3nt: TGCAGCGTCCGGACTAGCGGGAGCTACGAGCAGTACTTC
j_gene: TRBJ1-1; abundance: -; v_gene: TRBV6-1; d_gene: TRBD1; CDR3aa: CASRIRGKNTEAFF; CDR3nt: TGTGCCAGCAGAATCAGGGGGAAGAACACTGAAGCTTTCTTT
j_gene: TRBJ2-7; abundance: -; v_gene: TRBV15; d_gene: TRBD1; CDR3aa: CATSRTRTGSYEQYF; CDR3nt: TGTGCCACCAGCAGAACCCGGACAGGGTCCTACGAGCAGTACTTC
j_gene: TRBJ2-5; abundance: -; v_gene: TRBV11-2; d_gene: -; CDR3aa: CASSLRGGAVETQYF; CDR3nt: TGTGCCAGCAGCTTAAGGGGGGGAGCTGTAGAGACCCAGTACTTC
j_gene: TRBJ2-5; abundance: once; v_gene: TRBV18; d_gene: -; CDR3aa: CASSTKETQYF; CDR3nt: TGTGCCAGCTCAACTAAAGAGACCCAGTACTTC
j_gene: TRBJ2-1; abundance: -; v_gene: TRBV18; d_gene: TRBD2; CDR3aa: CASSGLAGAYNEQFF; CDR3nt: TGTGCCAGCTCAGGACTAGCAGGGGCCTACAATGAGCAGTTCTTC
j_gene: TRBJ2-3; abundance: -; v_gene: TRBV7-2; d_gene: -; CDR3aa: CASSDQGTDTQYF; CDR3nt: TGTGCCAGCAGCGACCAGGGAACAGATACGCAGTATTTT
j_gene: TRBJ1-1; abundance: -; v_gene: TRBV5-5; d_gene: TRBD1; CDR3aa: CASSLKGTGGGTEAFF; CDR3nt: TGTGCCAGCAGCTTGAAGGGGACAGGGGGCGGAACTGAAGCTTTCTTT
j_gene: TRBJ2-7; abundance: -; v_gene: TRBV29-1; d_gene: TRBD2; CDR3aa: CSVEGGPSGPYEQYF; CDR3nt: TGCAGCGTTGAAGGAGGTCCTAGCGGGCCTTACGAGCAGTACTTC
j_gene: TRBJ2-5; abundance: -; v_gene: TRBV25-1; d_gene: -; CDR3aa: CASSDPGVETQYF; CDR3nt: TGTGCCAGCAGTGACCCGGGAGTGGAGACCCAGTACTTC
j_gene: TRBJ1-5; abundance: many; v_gene: TRBV28; d_gene: -; CDR3aa: CASSLWQGRKPQHF; CDR3nt: TGTGCCAGCAGTTTATGGCAGGGAAGGAAGCCCCAGCATTTT
j_gene: TRBJ2-1; abundance: -; v_gene: TRBV18; d_gene: TRBD2; CDR3aa: CASSPHPGGITEQFF; CDR3nt: TGTGCCAGCTCACCACATCCCGGGGGGATCACAGAGCAGTTCTTC
j_gene: TRBJ2-7; abundance: -; v_gene: TRBV5-1; d_gene: TRBD2; CDR3aa: CASSLGLAGSYEQYF; CDR3nt: TGCGCCAGCAGCCTGGGACTAGCGGGGTCCTACGAGCAGTACTTC
j_gene: TRBJ2-3; abundance: -; v_gene: TRBV7-2; d_gene: -; CDR3aa: CASSAQGPGTDTQYF; CDR3nt: TGTGCCAGCAGTGCGCAGGGGCCTGGCACAGATACGCAGTATTTT
j_gene: TRBJ2-5; abundance: -; v_gene: TRBV5-6; d_gene: TRBD1; CDR3aa: CASSLQGGVQTQYF; CDR3nt: TGTGCCAGCAGCTTGCAAGGGGGCGTGCAGACCCAGTACTTC
j_gene: TRBJ2-3; abundance: -; v_gene: TRBV28; d_gene: TRBD2; CDR3aa: CASSSGTSADTQYF; CDR3nt: TGTGCCAGCAGTTCCGGGACTAGCGCGGATACGCAGTATTTT
j_gene: TRBJ1-5; abundance: few; v_gene: TRBV7-8; d_gene: -; CDR3aa: CASSLGGGSNQPQHF; CDR3nt: TGTGCCAGCAGCTTAGGGGGTGGTAGCAATCAGCCCCAGCATTTT
j_gene: TRBJ2-7; abundance: -; v_gene: TRBV18; d_gene: -; CDR3aa: CASSPGRDREQYF; CDR3nt: TGTGCCAGCTCACCGGGCAGGGACCGTGAGCAGTACTTC
j_gene: TRBJ2-7; abundance: -; v_gene: TRBV5-1; d_gene: -; CDR3aa: CASSLPSSSYEQYF; CDR3nt: TGCGCCAGCAGCTTGCCCTCAAGCTCCTACGAGCAGTACTTC
j_gene: TRBJ1-2; abundance: -; v_gene: TRBV4-3; d_gene: -; CDR3aa: CASSQDLPGMVRNYGYTF; CDR3nt: TGCGCCAGCAGCCAAGATCTTCCAGGGATGGTTCGGAACTATGGCTACACCTTC
j_gene: TRBJ2-1; abundance: -; v_gene: TRBV11-2; d_gene: -; CDR3aa: CASSRDPLSYNEQFF; CDR3nt: TGTGCCAGCAGCCGGGACCCCCTCTCCTACAATGAGCAGTTCTTC
j_gene: TRBJ2-1; abundance: once; v_gene: TRBV5-1; d_gene: -; CDR3aa: CASSPTRSGSSYNEQFF; CDR3nt: TGCGCCAGCAGCCCAACCCGTAGCGGAAGCTCCTACAATGAGCAGTTCTTC
j_gene: TRBJ2-1; abundance: -; v_gene: TRBV5-1; d_gene: TRBD2; CDR3aa: CASSSVLAGGGYNEQFF; CDR3nt: TGCGCCAGCAGCTCGGTACTAGCGGGAGGGGGCTACAATGAGCAGTTCTTC
j_gene: TRBJ2-3; abundance: -; v_gene: TRBV5-1; d_gene: -; CDR3aa: CASSLVDTQYF; CDR3nt: TGCGCCAGCAGCTTGGTAGATACGCAGTATTTT
j_gene: TRBJ2-1; abundance: few; v_gene: TRBV28; d_gene: TRBD2; CDR3aa: CASSPSGRPTYNEQFF; CDR3nt: TGTGCCAGCAGCCCTAGCGGGAGGCCTACCTACAATGAGCAGTTCTTC
j_gene: TRBJ1-1; abundance: few; v_gene: TRBV6-5; d_gene: TRBD1; CDR3aa: CASSRTGTNTEAFF; CDR3nt: TGTGCCAGCAGTCGGACAGGGACGAACACTGAAGCTTTCTTT
j_gene: TRBJ2-1; abundance: -; v_gene: TRBV9; d_gene: -; CDR3aa: CASSVVGQGYNEQFF; CDR3nt: TGTGCCAGCAGCGTAGTGGGCCAGGGGTACAATGAGCAGTTCTTC
j_gene: TRBJ1-3; abundance: -; v_gene: TRBV9; d_gene: -; CDR3aa: CASSDTGLSSGNTIYF; CDR3nt: TGTGCCAGCAGCGATACAGGGCTAAGCTCTGGAAACACCATATATTTT
j_gene: TRBJ2-2; abundance: once; v_gene: TRBV23-1; d_gene: -; CDR3aa: CASSQLDPPGHMNTGELFF; CDR3nt: TGCGCCAGCAGTCAACTCGACCCGCCGGGACATATGAACACCGGGGAGCTGTTTTTT
j_gene: TRBJ2-2; abundance: -; v_gene: TRBV2; d_gene: TRBD2; CDR3aa: CASRGAGVVAGELFF; CDR3nt: TGTGCCAGCAGGGGAGCGGGGGTGGTCGCCGGGGAGCTGTTTTTT
j_gene: TRBJ2-3; abundance: once; v_gene: TRBV5-4; d_gene: TRBD2; CDR3aa: CASSSRTGGRNTDTQYF; CDR3nt: TGTGCCAGCAGCTCGCGCACTGGCGGGAGGAACACAGATACGCAGTATTTT
j_gene: TRBJ2-3; abundance: -; v_gene: TRBV4-1; d_gene: -; CDR3aa: CASSHGIAASTDTQYF; CDR3nt: TGCGCCAGCAGCCATGGAATAGCGGCTAGCACAGATACGCAGTATTTT
j_gene: TRBJ1-2; abundance: -; v_gene: TRBV10-3; d_gene: -; CDR3aa: CAISAQGFSYGYTF; CDR3nt: TGTGCCATCAGTGCACAGGGATTTTCGTATGGCTACACCTTC
j_gene: TRBJ2-2; abundance: -; v_gene: TRBV7-2; d_gene: -; CDR3aa: CASRHSRSTGELFF; CDR3nt: TGTGCCAGCAGACATAGCCGATCCACCGGGGAGCTGTTTTTT
j_gene: TRBJ2-2; abundance: -; v_gene: TRBV14; d_gene: TRBD2; CDR3aa: CASSQVGGSLITGELFF; CDR3nt: TGTGCCAGCAGCCAAGTTGGCGGGAGTCTAATCACCGGGGAGCTGTTTTTT
j_gene: TRBJ2-1; abundance: -; v_gene: TRBV29-1; d_gene: -; CDR3aa: CSADGDEQFF; CDR3nt: TGCAGCGCTGACGGGGATGAGCAGTTCTTC
j_gene: TRBJ2-2; abundance: -; v_gene: TRBV7-3; d_gene: -; CDR3aa: CASGPGANTGELFF; CDR3nt: TGTGCCAGCGGACCGGGGGCGAACACCGGGGAGCTGTTTTTT
j_gene: TRBJ2-1; abundance: -; v_gene: TRBV27; d_gene: TRBD2; CDR3aa: CASSLMASGRALGQFF; CDR3nt: TGTGCCAGCAGTTTAATGGCTAGCGGGAGGGCCCTCGGGCAGTTCTTC
j_gene: TRBJ2-1; abundance: -; v_gene: TRBV29-1; d_gene: -; CDR3aa: CSVGEVGLTYNEQFF; CDR3nt: TGCAGCGTTGGGGAGGTGGGCTTGACTTACAATGAGCAGTTCTTC
j_gene: TRBJ2-7; abundance: -; v_gene: TRBV5-1; d_gene: -; CDR3aa: CASSLGTVNYEQYF; CDR3nt: TGCGCCAGCAGCTTAGGGACTGTAAATTACGAGCAGTACTTC
j_gene: TRBJ1-5; abundance: few; v_gene: TRBV10-3; d_gene: -; CDR3aa: CAISEGQGGNQPQHF; CDR3nt: TGTGCCATCAGTGAGGGGCAGGGCGGCAATCAGCCCCAGCATTTT
j_gene: TRBJ1-2; abundance: -; v_gene: TRBV19; d_gene: -; CDR3aa: CASSIGFAANYGYTF; CDR3nt: TGTGCCAGTAGCATAGGTTTTGCGGCTAACTATGGCTACACCTTC
j_gene: TRBJ1-5; abundance: many; v_gene: TRBV9; d_gene: -; CDR3aa: CASSAAGGNQPQHF; CDR3nt: TGTGCCAGCAGCGCCGCGGGTGGCAATCAGCCCCAGCATTTT